Listed below are T cell receptor beta chains from one sample, sequenced in a study of cytomegalovirus exposure and HLA in healthy donors. Data came from immunoSEQ multiplex PCR; TCRdb stores just in-frame clones and leaves some out. This table holds 50,000 to 60,000 clones. Sequenced: PBMCs. These receptors were taken from a woman aged 50 to 60 in good health and CMV-seropositive. The conserved cysteine and the conserved F or W are not part of the CDR3 here.

>TRBJ2-1|11|TRBV10-2
ASSSQGYNEQF
>TRBJ2-2|19|TRBV19
ASSIGFGRQDSGVVTGELF
>TRBJ1-2|15|TRBV7-9
ASSFYVRENINYGYT
>TRBJ2-7|10|TRBV10-2
ASRVDNHEQY
>TRBJ2-7|12|TRBV11-2
ASQHRQGAYEQY
>TRBJ2-3|15|TRBV5-1
ASRTTSGSQNTDTQY
>TRBJ2-4|19|TRBV15
ATSRDHETSGGELAKNIQY
>TRBJ1-2|16|TRBV25-1
ASSDPVSGTGGGYGYT
>TRBJ2-3|12|TRBV11-2
ASSSTGGPDTQY
>TRBJ2-3|11|TRBV27
ASSSAGADTQY